Below, 28 T cell receptor beta chains from the same sample are listed, as sequenced in a study of blood T cell repertoires in COVID-19 (dated by TCRdb to the early 2020s). Library creation used the immunoSEQ multiplex PCR assay. Held by TCRdb, this immuneACCESS table contains in-frame sequences only and omits some clones. Under half of the omission traces to an unresolved V gene where checked; the cause of the rest is unknown. The sample table records 45,000 or so clones; more than 65% of these occur just once. In total, the top ten clones hold approximately 60% of the sample. The sequenced material came from peripheral blood. The receptors originated from a man older than 75 with acute or convalescent COVID-19.

The rearrangement joins TRBV11-2 to TRBJ2-1, with TRBD2 matching 8 bases. The CDR3 sequence is 17 residues long. The J segment lost 3 bases and the V segment lost 5 bases, leaving 12 bases of the junction unmatched. Germline CDR1 and CDR2: SGHAT and FQNNGV. CDR3: CASSRNAGGLVYNEQFF. The DNA of the CDR3 is TGTGCCAGCAGCCGCAACGCGGGGGGACTAGTCTACAATGAGCAGTTCTTC.

This chain uses TRBV28 with TRBJ1-1; TRBD1 might be the D (6 bases). The V gene lost 3 bases and the J gene lost 11 bases, with 19 bases spanning the gap. This CDR3 region has 14 residues. The germline CDR1 and CDR2 sequences are MDHEN and SYDVKM. CDR3 amino acids: CASSFRRGAEGAFF. The CDR3 region has the DNA TGTGCCAGCAGTTTTCGGCGGGGGGCCGAAGGGGCTTTCTTT.

This clone was found many times. The CDR3 loop is CASSLLAGTGYEQYF. DNA for the CDR3: TGTGCCAGCAGTTTGCTAGCCGGGACAGGCTACGAGCAGTACTTC. This sequence joins TRBV28 and TRBJ2-7; TRBD1 agrees at 8 bases. V lost 3 bases to trimming and J lost 3 bases; unmatched junction nucleotides: 7. Germline V lookup: CDR1 MDHEN, CDR2 SYDVKM. CDR3 length: 15 residues.

The chain recombines TRBV5-4 with TRBJ1-1; TRBD1 matches at 8 bases. The CDR3 is made up of 15 amino acids. Germline CDR1 SGHNT, CDR2 YYREEE (reference sequence). V trimming: 4 bases; J trimming: 1 base; junction bases outside the gene matches: 6. This CDR3 is CASSTRQGWNTEAFF. CDR3 coding DNA: TGTGCCAGCAGCACTAGACAGGGGTGGAACACTGAAGCTTTCTTT.

The chain is built from TRBV10-1 and TRBJ2-5, with a weak D call TRBD1 (5 bases). CDR3 length equals 14 residues. The germline V gene has CDR1 WNHNN and CDR2 SYGVQD (reference sequence). V was trimmed by 5 bases and J by 4 bases, leaving 14 bases between them. In DNA, the CDR3 is TGCGCCAGCAGTCGATCGATCCAGGGAGAGACCCAGTACTTC. Amino acid sequence: CASSRSIQGETQYF.

This chain connects TRBV5-4 to TRBJ2-1, with a tentative D call TRBD2 (5 bases). This CDR3 has 15 amino acids. Trimming removed 4 bases at V and 7 bases at J, with 18 bases between. Germline CDR1 reads SGHNT; CDR2 reads YYREEE (reference sequence). The CDR3 region has the DNA TGTGCCAGCAGCCCCGATTCGAGGGTACTAAATGAGCAGTTCTTC. Translated: CASSPDSRVLNEQFF.

The J gene is TRBJ2-7, the V gene TRBV19; TRBD1 might be the D (5 bases). Germline CDR1 is LNHDA and CDR2 is SQIVND (reference sequence). Trimming took off 6 bases at V and 2 bases at J, with 11 bases between the two ends. This CDR3 has 13 amino acids. CDR3 region: CASSVGATYEQYF. The CDR3 DNA follows: TGTGCCAGTAGCGTAGGGGCTACCTACGAGCAGTACTTC.

This sequence joins TRBV28 and TRBJ2-7; D possibly corresponds to TRBD1 (6 bases). This CDR3 comprises 15 residues. Germline-derived CDR1 and CDR2 are MDHEN and SYDVKM. Trimming took 4 bases from V and 0 from J, leaving 13 bases between them. The DNA of the CDR3 is TGTGCCAGCAGTTCCCCCGGCAGGGGCTCCTACGAGCAGTACTTC. Translating it yields CASSSPGRGSYEQYF.

This clone was observed a handful of times. The chain has TRBV6-1 and TRBJ1-5; 7 bases agree with TRBD1. This CDR3 region has 14 residues. Germline V lookup: CDR1 MNHNS, CDR2 SASEGT. V lost 2 bases and J lost 6; bases outside the gene matches: 4. This CDR3 is CASSEKGAVQPQHF. In nucleotides, the CDR3 is TGTGCCAGCAGTGAAAAGGGGGCAGTTCAGCCCCAGCATTTT.

This clone has more than one count but fewer than ten. The V call is TRBV2, the J call TRBJ2-1, with TRBD2 identical over 7 bases. V lost 4 bases to trimming and J lost 3 bases; unmatched junction nucleotides: 3. The germline gives CDR1 SNHLY, CDR2 FYNNEI. The CDR3 consists of 14 residues. CDR3 DNA sequence: TGTGCCAGCAGTGCGACTAGCAGCTACAATGAGCAGTTCTTC. This sequence encodes CASSATSSYNEQFF.

This chain uses TRBV18 with TRBJ2-5, with a possible D match to TRBD2 (6 bases). Trimming took 0 bases from V and 0 from J, leaving 11 bases between them. Germline V gene lookup returns CDR1 KGHSH and CDR2 LQKENI. The CDR3 is 16 residues long. The CDR3 sequence: CASSPPFGSYQETQYF. CDR3 coding DNA: TGTGCCAGCTCACCACCGTTCGGGAGTTACCAAGAGACCCAGTACTTC. The full variable domain, in which reference TRBV18 and TRBJ2-5 provide the parts outside the CDR3, is NAGVMQNPRHLVRRRGQEARLRCSPMKGHSHVYWYRQLPEEGLKFMVYLQKENIIDESGMPKERFSAEFPKEGPSILRIQQVVRGDSAAYFCASSPPFGSYQETQYFGPGTRLLVL.

The J gene is TRBJ1-2, the V gene TRBV28; D unresolved. Germline CDR1 reads MDHEN; CDR2 reads SYDVKM. The CDR3 is 17 amino acids. Trimming cost V 1 base and J 4 bases, with 19 bases left between them. Here the CDR3 reads CASSLFILPDYSYGYTF. The CDR3 DNA reads TGTGCCAGCAGTTTATTCATTCTGCCAGACTACAGCTATGGCTACACCTTC.

CDR3 nucleotides: TGTGCCAGCAGTAGAACCGGGACAGGGGCTGGGGCCAACGTCCTGACTTTC. It yields the protein CASSRTGTGAGANVLTF. This rearrangement joins TRBV25-1 to TRBJ2-6, with 10 bases aligning to TRBD1. This CDR3 has 17 amino acids. The V segment lost 5 bases and the J segment 2 bases; nucleotides outside the gene matches: 6. Germline loops: CDR1 MGHDK, CDR2 SYGVNS. Full variable domain (remainder filled in from reference TRBV25-1 and TRBJ2-6): EADIYQTPRYLVIGTGKKITLECSQTMGHDKMYWYQQDPGMELHLIHYSYGVNSTEKGDLSSESTVSRIRTEHFPLTLESARPSHTSQYLCASSRTGTGAGANVLTFGAGSRLTVL.

The count of this clone is one. V is TRBV18 and J is TRBJ2-2; D perhaps matches TRBD1 (5 bases). Germline V gene sequence: CDR1 KGHSH, CDR2 LQKENI. The CDR3 consists of 16 residues. Trimming cost V 3 bases and J 3 bases, with 14 bases left between them. The CDR3, as DNA: TGTGCCAGCTCACCTCGCGCCACCAGGGACACCGGGGAGCTGTTTTTT. Translated: CASSPRATRDTGELFF.

The chain couples TRBV7-2 to TRBJ1-1; D gene uncertain. Germline CDR1 and CDR2: SGHTA and FQGNSA. The CDR3 length is 17 residues. The germline V and J ends were trimmed by 5 bases and 4 bases, with 23 bases remaining between them. The CDR3 coding sequence is TGTGCCAGCAGCCCTTTGGGGTTGGGCAGTGGAGGCACTGAAGCTTTCTTT. It specifies CASSPLGLGSGGTEAFF.

This CDR3 is CASSQTSRGTQYF. DNA of the CDR3: TGCGCCAGCAGCCAAACTTCCCGGGGGACCCAGTACTTC. The chain is built from TRBV4-1 and TRBJ2-5, with a weak D call TRBD2 (5 bases). Trimming removed 2 bases from V and 7 bases from J, with 11 bases in between. The CDR3 is 13 amino acids. From germline, CDR1 is MGHRA and CDR2 YSYEKL.

The chain couples TRBV18 to TRBJ2-1, with 11 bases identical to TRBD2. The V gene's germline CDR1 is KGHSH and CDR2 LQKENI. J was trimmed by 13 bases and V by 6 bases; bases with no gene match: 14. This CDR3 comprises 15 residues. DNA for the CDR3: TGTGCCAGCTCCTCACCTAGCGGGAGGAATAGTGGCCAGTTCTTC. This sequence encodes CASSSPSGRNSGQFF.

J is TRBJ2-1 and V is TRBV27; D is possibly TRBD1 (6 bases). The length of the CDR3 is 12 residues. Germline V CDR1 and CDR2: MNHEY, SMNVEV (reference sequence). V shed 6 bases and J shed 6 bases, with 9 bases lying between them. The CDR3 loop reads CASRQGGNEQFF. The CDR3 DNA is TGTGCCAGCAGACAGGGTGGCAATGAGCAGTTCTTC.

This clone was detected only a few times. This sequence joins TRBV19 and TRBJ1-5, with TRBD1 identical over 10 bases. There are 16 residues in the CDR3. Germline values: CDR1 LNHDA, CDR2 SQIVND (reference sequence). The V and J ends lost 1 base and 4 bases, in that order; junction bases with no gene match: 4. CDR3 amino acids: CASSIGAGQGNQPQHF. The CDR3 DNA reads as TGTGCCAGTAGTATAGGGGCGGGACAGGGGAATCAGCCCCAGCATTTT. The full variable domain, rest sourced from reference TRBV19 and TRBJ1-5, is DGGITQSPKYLFRKEGQNVTLSCEQNLNHDAMYWYRQDPGQGLRLIYYSQIVNDFQKGDIAEGYSVSREKKESFPLTVTSAQKNPTAFYLCASSIGAGQGNQPQHFGDGTRLSIL.

V and J are TRBV11-3 and TRBJ2-2; the D is unclear. Germline CDR1 SGHNT, CDR2 YENEEA. V was trimmed by 5 bases and J by 7 bases, leaving 8 bases between them. This CDR3 spans 12 amino acids. CDR3: CASSPLYGELFF. CDR3 bases: TGTGCCAGCAGCCCTCTATACGGGGAGCTGTTTTTT.

The chain employs TRBV7-9 and TRBJ2-2, with 11 nucleotides matching TRBD1. The CDR3 loop spans 16 amino acids. The V segment lost 0 bases and the J segment 6 bases; nucleotides outside the gene matches: 3. Germline CDR1 and CDR2: SEHNR and FQNEAQ (reference sequence). The CDR3 coding sequence is TGTGCCAGCAGCTTAGCCGGGACAGGGGGTGCCGGGGAGCTGTTTTTT. The encoded protein is CASSLAGTGGAGELFF.

This clone was seen more than once but under ten times. The chain links TRBV4-1 to TRBJ2-1, with 9 bases that match TRBD1. From germline, CDR1 is MGHRA and CDR2 YSYEKL. The CDR3 has 16 residues. With 4 bases clipped from V and 2 bases from J, the junction kept 6 bases outside the gene matches. The CDR3 region has the DNA TGCGCCAGCAGCCGCTCCGGGACAGGGACCTACAATGAGCAGTTCTTC. Amino acid sequence: CASSRSGTGTYNEQFF.

This chain uses TRBV3-1 (or the pseudogene TRBV3-2) with TRBJ1-6; TRBD1 agrees at 7 bases. The germline CDR1 and CDR2 sequences are LGHDT and YNNKEL (reference sequence). V lost 3 bases and J lost 11; bases outside the gene matches: 10. The CDR3 spans 15 residues. The chain's CDR3 is CASSHRTGASPPLHF. The CDR3, as DNA: TGTGCCAGCAGCCATAGAACAGGGGCATCCCCACCCCTCCACTTT.

This clone has a handful of counts. V is TRBV3-1 (or the pseudogene TRBV3-2) and J is TRBJ1-4, with a possible D match to TRBD1 (5 bases). Germline CDR1 LGHDT, CDR2 YNNKEL (reference sequence). The CDR3 loop spans 15 amino acids. V shed 1 base and J shed 8 bases, with 14 bases lying between them. In DNA form, the CDR3 reads TGTGCCAGCAGCCAAGCCACAGGTCAATCCGAAAAACTGTTTTTT. Translation: CASSQATGQSEKLFF.

This chain connects TRBV24-1 to TRBJ1-2; weak D call: TRBD1 (6 bases). V lost 7 bases and J 4 bases, leaving 12 bases between the germline ends. This CDR3 spans 13 amino acids. The germline gives CDR1 KGHDR, CDR2 SFDVKD. The CDR3 here is CATRPGEGYGYTF. DNA of the CDR3: TGTGCCACCAGGCCAGGGGAGGGCTATGGCTACACCTTC.

V usage is TRBV24-1 and J usage is TRBJ2-1, with a tentative D call TRBD1 (6 bases). Per the germline V gene, CDR1 is KGHDR and CDR2 is SFDVKD. The CDR3 spans 17 residues. The V gene lost 1 base and the J gene lost 4 bases, with 16 bases spanning the gap. CDR3 residues: CATSDLLRGLVYNEQFF. DNA for the CDR3: TGTGCCACCAGTGATTTACTCAGGGGTCTAGTGTACAATGAGCAGTTCTTC.

J is TRBJ1-6 and V is TRBV28; D unclear. The V and J ends lost 1 base and 6 bases respectively, with 7 bases between them. The CDR3 consists of 14 residues. Germline values: CDR1 MDHEN, CDR2 SYDVKM. The CDR3 bases are TGTGCCAGCAGTTTATTTCCCAGTAATTCACCCCTCCACTTT. Protein product: CASSLFPSNSPLHF.

J is TRBJ2-1 and V is TRBV18; tentatively, D is TRBD1 (7 bases). Germline CDR1 and CDR2: KGHSH and LQKENI. V gave up 3 bases and J gave up 7 bases, with 16 bases separating them. This CDR3 contains 15 residues. The CDR3 DNA sequence: TGTGCCAGCTCACCGCACCCGGCAGGGGGGAATGAGCAGTTCTTC. Translation: CASSPHPAGGNEQFF.